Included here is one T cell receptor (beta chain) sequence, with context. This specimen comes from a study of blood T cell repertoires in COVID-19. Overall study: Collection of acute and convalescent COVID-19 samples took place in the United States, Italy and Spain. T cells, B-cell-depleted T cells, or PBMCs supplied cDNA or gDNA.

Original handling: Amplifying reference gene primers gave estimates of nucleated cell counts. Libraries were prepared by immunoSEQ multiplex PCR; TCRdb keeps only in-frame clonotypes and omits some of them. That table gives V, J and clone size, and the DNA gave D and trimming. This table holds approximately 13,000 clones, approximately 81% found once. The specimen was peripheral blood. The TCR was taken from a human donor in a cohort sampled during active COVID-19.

The CDR3 sequence is CASSILQGMGYTF. The CDR3 nucleotides are TGTGCCAGTAGTATCTTGCAGGGAATGGGCTACACCTTC. V and J are TRBV19 and TRBJ1-2, with a tentative D call TRBD1 (5 bases). The germline gives CDR1 LNHDA, CDR2 SQIVND (reference sequence). Trimming left V 3 bases short and J 8 bases short, with 13 bases between. This CDR3 is built from 13 residues.